What follows are 21 T cell receptor beta chains derived from one specimen sequenced in a study of beta chain features in type 1 diabetes. General study findings and limits: When Type 1 diabetes patients were examined, their TCRB CDR3s proved moderately but significantly shorter in all four CD4+ subsets.

Their antigen targets remain unknown. Reverse transcribing all isolated RNA meant expressed TCRB transcripts were sequenced. Measured with immunoSEQ multiplex PCR; TCRdb has only the in-frame clones, and not every one. The table lists 600,000 or so clones, over 11% of them singletons. The source material was naive CD4+ T cells from blood. Receptor source: a man younger than 30 with type 1 diabetes.

V is TRBV6-1 and J is TRBJ1-1, with 12 bases lining up with TRBD1. V lost 7 bases, J lost 2 bases, and 5 bases stayed unmatched. CDR3 length: 15 residues. The germline V gene encodes CDR1 MNHNS and CDR2 SASEGT. DNA for the CDR3: TGTGCCAGCATTAAAGGGACAGGGGGCAACACTGAAGCTTTCTTT. Translated, it gives CASIKGTGGNTEAFF.

This chain joins TRBV30 and TRBJ1-1; no definite D call. Germline values: CDR1 GTSNPN, CDR2 SVGIG (reference sequence). V dropped 8 bases and J dropped 0 bases, with 10 bases sitting between them. The CDR3 covers 12 residues. The CDR3 bases are TGTGCCGTTGGCTCGGTGAACACTGAAGCTTTCTTT. Its protein product is CAVGSVNTEAFF. Drawing the rest from reference TRBV30 and TRBJ1-1, the complete variable domain is SQTIHQWPATLVQPVGSPLSLECTVEGTSNPNLYWYRQAAGRGLQLLFYSVGIGQISSEVPQNLSASRPQDRQFILSSKKLLLSDSGFYLCAVGSVNTEAFFGQGTRLTVV.

The table lists this clone with a few counts. The chain carries TRBV7-9 and TRBJ1-1; the match to TRBD1 covers 7 bases. V shed 8 bases, J shed 6 bases, and the junction held 9 bases outside the gene matches. This CDR3 has 13 residues. Germline V gives CDR1 SEHNR, CDR2 FQNEAQ (reference sequence). This chain's CDR3 is CASGTDTGAEAFF. The CDR3 nucleotides are TGTGCCAGCGGTACTGATACAGGGGCTGAAGCTTTCTTT.

The chain uses TRBV2 and TRBJ2-3; D is unclear. CDR1 is SNHLY and CDR2 is FYNNEI in the germline V gene. This CDR3 has 13 residues. The chain's CDR3 is CVTFYGITDTQYF. The DNA of the CDR3 is TGTGTGACATTCTATGGGATAACAGATACGCAGTATTTT.

This chain joins TRBV5-4 and TRBJ2-3; D is uncertain. The length of the CDR3 is 17 residues. CDR1 is SGHNT, CDR2 YYREEE, per germline (reference sequence). V gave up 2 bases and J gave up 0 bases, with 16 bases separating them. The CDR3 sequence is CASSLLRTDASTDTQYF. CDR3 bases: TGTGCCAGCAGCTTACTCCGGACGGACGCTAGCACAGATACGCAGTATTTT.

This clone showed up just a few times. The V gene is TRBV7-2, the J gene TRBJ1-5, with TRBD1 identical over 7 bases. J lost 5 bases, V lost 5 bases, and 6 bases had no gene match. The germline CDR1 and CDR2 sequences are SGHTA and FQGNSA. The CDR3 spans 14 residues. The CDR3 DNA follows: TGTGCCAGCAGCCTGGACAGGCGGGATCAGCCCCAGCATTTT. It codes for CASSLDRRDQPQHF.

The rearrangement uses TRBV2 and TRBJ2-1; maybe TRBD2 (5 bases). V was clipped by 4 bases and J by 5 bases, with 15 bases between them. This CDR3 is 15 amino acids long. The germline V gene encodes CDR1 SNHLY and CDR2 FYNNEI. The chain's CDR3 is CASSATAATNNEQFF. The DNA for the CDR3 is TGTGCCAGCAGTGCTACAGCGGCAACTAACAATGAGCAGTTCTTC. Complete variable domain (other parts from reference TRBV2 and TRBJ2-1): EPEVTQTPSHQVTQMGQEVILRCVPISNHLYFYWYRQILGQKVEFLVSFYNNEISEKSEIFDDQFSVERPDGSNFTLKIRSTKLEDSAMYFCASSATAATNNEQFFGPGTRLTVL.

J is TRBJ2-5 and V is TRBV30; TRBD2 is a possible D gene (6 bases). The germline V gene encodes CDR1 GTSNPN and CDR2 SVGIG (reference sequence). The CDR3 extends over 14 amino acids. The V end was cut by 0 bases, the J end by 5 bases, with 13 bases between. CDR3 DNA sequence: TGTGCCTGGAGTGTTCTCCGAGGAGGGGAGACCCAGTACTTC. Protein sequence: CAWSVLRGGETQYF.

The count of this clone is one. V gene TRBV30 combines with J gene TRBJ2-1; 7 bases match TRBD2. The CDR3 loop spans 15 amino acids. The trim removed 3 bases at V and 0 bases at J, leaving 5 bases unmatched. Germline V CDR1 and CDR2: GTSNPN, SVGIG (reference sequence). DNA for the CDR3: TGTGCCTGGAGCCCCTGGGAGGGCTCCTACAATGAGCAGTTCTTC. The encoded protein is CAWSPWEGSYNEQFF.

The chain has TRBV9 and TRBJ2-7, with 12 positions matching TRBD2. Germline V gene sequence: CDR1 SGDLS, CDR2 YYNGEE. V lost 4 bases, J lost 5 bases, and 7 bases stayed unmatched. The CDR3 consists of 15 residues. CDR3 region: CASSPRLAGEHEQYF. CDR3 DNA sequence: TGTGCCAGCAGCCCGAGACTAGCGGGGGAGCACGAGCAGTACTTC.

This sequence joins TRBV30 and TRBJ1-1, with a tentative D call TRBD1 (5 bases). V was clipped by 5 bases and J by 0 bases, with 7 bases between them. The CDR3 length is 12 residues. Germline V gene lookup returns CDR1 GTSNPN and CDR2 SVGIG (reference sequence). CDR3 sequence reads: CAWGGLNTEAFF. DNA of the CDR3: TGTGCCTGGGGGGGTCTGAACACTGAAGCTTTCTTT.

On this clone itself: This CDR3 is also generated by other DNA sequences in the sample. The V and J genes are TRBV5-1 and TRBJ2-5; D is ambiguous. This CDR3 is built from 14 residues. V dropped 0 bases and J dropped 2 bases, with 8 bases sitting between them. Per the germline V gene, CDR1 is SGHRS and CDR2 is YFSETQ. The CDR3 loop is CASSLGGAQETQYF. The CDR3, as DNA: TGCGCCAGCAGCTTGGGAGGAGCTCAAGAGACCCAGTACTTC. The whole variable domain, filled in from reference TRBV5-1 and TRBJ2-5, reads KAGVTQTPRYLIKTRGQQVTLSCSPISGHRSVSWYQQTPGQGLQFLFEYFSETQRNKGNFPGRFSGRQFSNSRSEMNVSTLELGDSALYLCASSLGGAQETQYFGPGTRLLVL.

The rearrangement joins TRBV29-1 to TRBJ1-3, with D tentatively TRBD1 (6 bases). The ends were cut back, 6 bases at V and 0 bases at J, with 12 bases in the middle. Germline V gene data show CDR1 as SQVTM and CDR2 as ANQGSEA. The CDR3 spans 14 residues. CDR3 residues: CSVVDRSSGNTIYF. In DNA, the CDR3 is TGCAGCGTCGTAGACAGGAGCTCTGGAAACACCATATATTTT.

V and J are TRBV2 and TRBJ2-3, with TRBD2 matching over 8 bases. The CDR3 is made up of 14 amino acids. Germline V gives CDR1 SNHLY, CDR2 FYNNEI. Unmatched junction bases numbered 6, after V lost 4 bases and J lost 6 bases. CDR3 region: CASSAGGARDTQYF. The CDR3 DNA sequence: TGTGCCAGCAGTGCCGGGGGGGCGAGGGATACGCAGTATTTT.

The V gene is TRBV6-5, the J gene TRBJ2-7, with TRBD1 matching over 11 bases. The CDR3 covers 14 residues. CDR1 and CDR2 from the germline V gene are MNHEY and SVGAGI. V shed 5 bases, J shed 5 bases, and the junction held 5 bases outside the gene matches. The CDR3 region is CASSHRTGGNEQYF. The CDR3 region has the DNA TGTGCCAGCAGTCATCGGACAGGGGGCAACGAGCAGTACTTC.

This clone was seen a few times. V and J are TRBV29-1 and TRBJ2-3, with D unclear. From germline, CDR1 is SQVTM and CDR2 ANQGSEA. This CDR3 has 10 amino acids. Here the CDR3 reads CSTGPDTQYF. The DNA for the CDR3 is TGCAGTACCGGGCCCGATACGCAGTATTTT.

CDR3 DNA sequence: TGCGCCAGCAGCCCTATACCTACCGGACTTGCAGGGTTCTTC. Protein sequence: CASSPIPTGLAGFF. This chain connects TRBV4-1 to TRBJ2-1; weak D call: TRBD2 (5 bases). Germline CDR1 and CDR2: MGHRA and YSYEKL. V was pared by 4 bases and J by 15 bases, with 22 bases between. The CDR3 totals 14 residues.

Only a few counts were recorded for this clone. V usage is TRBV29-1 and J usage is TRBJ1-1; TRBD1 might be the D (5 bases). Germline values: CDR1 SQVTM, CDR2 ANQGSEA. Trimming removed 1 base from V and 1 base from J, with 13 bases in between. This CDR3 has 15 amino acids. CDR3 bases: TGCAGCGTTGAAGTACAGGACGTGAGGAACACTGAAGCTTTCTTT. It codes for CSVEVQDVRNTEAFF.

This sequence joins TRBV9 and TRBJ2-5; no clear D gene. The germline gives CDR1 SGDLS, CDR2 YYNGEE. The CDR3 loop spans 15 amino acids. Trimming stripped 2 bases from V and 1 base from J, with 12 bases between. The CDR3, as DNA: TGTGCCAGCAGCGTGGACCGCTCTCGCCAAGAGACCCAGTACTTC. This gives the protein CASSVDRSRQETQYF.

The table lists this clone with a few counts. The rearrangement joins TRBV6-1 to TRBJ2-5; D possibly corresponds to TRBD1 (6 bases). This CDR3 is built from 14 residues. Germline V lookup: CDR1 MNHNS, CDR2 SASEGT. V lost 7 bases and J lost 1, with 13 bases in between. CDR3 residues: CASIRTVTQETQYF. CDR3 DNA: TGTGCCAGCATCAGGACAGTCACCCAAGAGACCCAGTACTTC.

V gene TRBV29-1 combines with J gene TRBJ1-1, with D perhaps matching TRBD1 (5 bases). V dropped 1 base and J dropped 4 bases, with 10 bases sitting between them. Looked up from germline, CDR1 is SQVTM and CDR2 is ANQGSEA. This CDR3 has 13 residues. Here the CDR3 DNA reads TGCAGCGTTGAAGTGGGGGTTAGCACTGAAGCTTTCTTT. Translated: CSVEVGVSTEAFF. Drawing the rest from reference TRBV29-1 and TRBJ1-1, the complete variable domain is SAVISQKPSRDICQRGTSLTIQCQVDSQVTMMFWYRQQPGQSLTLIATANQGSEATYESGFVIDKFPISRPNLTFSTLTVSNMSPEDSSIYLCSVEVGVSTEAFFGQGTRLTVV.